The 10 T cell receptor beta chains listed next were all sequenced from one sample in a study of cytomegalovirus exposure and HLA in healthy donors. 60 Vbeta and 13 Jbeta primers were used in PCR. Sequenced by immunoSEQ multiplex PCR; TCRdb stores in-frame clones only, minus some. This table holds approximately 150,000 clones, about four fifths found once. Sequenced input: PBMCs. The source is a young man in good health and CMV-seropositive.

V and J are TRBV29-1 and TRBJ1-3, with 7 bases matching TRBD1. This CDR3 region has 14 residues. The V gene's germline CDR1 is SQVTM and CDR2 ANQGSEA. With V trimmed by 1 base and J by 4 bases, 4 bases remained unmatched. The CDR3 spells CSVEVSGQGNTIYF. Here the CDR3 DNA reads TGCAGCGTTGAAGTCTCGGGACAGGGAAACACCATATATTTT.

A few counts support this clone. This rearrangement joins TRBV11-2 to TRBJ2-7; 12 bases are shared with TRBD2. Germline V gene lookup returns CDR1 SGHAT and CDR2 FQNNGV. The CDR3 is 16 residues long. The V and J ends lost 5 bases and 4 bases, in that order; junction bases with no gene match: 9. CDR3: CASSPRTSGVEYEQYF. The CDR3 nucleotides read TGTGCCAGCAGCCCCCGGACTAGCGGGGTGGAATACGAGCAGTACTTC.

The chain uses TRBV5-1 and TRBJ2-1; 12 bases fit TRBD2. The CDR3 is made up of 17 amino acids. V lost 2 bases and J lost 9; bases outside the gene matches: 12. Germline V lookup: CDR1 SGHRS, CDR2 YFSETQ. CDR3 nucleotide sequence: TGCGCCAGCAGCTTACAGCGACTAGCGGGAGAATCCACTGAGCAGTTCTTC. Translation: CASSLQRLAGESTEQFF.

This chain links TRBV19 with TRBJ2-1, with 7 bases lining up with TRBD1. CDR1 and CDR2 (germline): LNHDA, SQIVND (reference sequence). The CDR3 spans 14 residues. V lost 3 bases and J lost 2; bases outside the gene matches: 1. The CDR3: CASSMGTAYNEQFF. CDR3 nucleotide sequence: TGTGCCAGTAGTATGGGGACAGCCTACAATGAGCAGTTCTTC.

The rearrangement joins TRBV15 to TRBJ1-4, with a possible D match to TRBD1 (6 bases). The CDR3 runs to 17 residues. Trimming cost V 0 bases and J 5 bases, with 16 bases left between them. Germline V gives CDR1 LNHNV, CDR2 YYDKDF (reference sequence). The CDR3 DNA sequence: TGTGCCACCAGCAGAGATAAGGGGGGGGCGGAAAATGAAAAACTGTTTTTT. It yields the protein CATSRDKGGAENEKLFF.

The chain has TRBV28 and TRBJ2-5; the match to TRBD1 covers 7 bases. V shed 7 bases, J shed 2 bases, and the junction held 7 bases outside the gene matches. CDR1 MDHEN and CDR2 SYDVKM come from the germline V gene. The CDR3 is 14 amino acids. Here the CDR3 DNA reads TGTGCCAGCACCCCCGGGACAGAACAAGAGACCCAGTACTTC. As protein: CASTPGTEQETQYF. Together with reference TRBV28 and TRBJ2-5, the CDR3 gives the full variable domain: DVKVTQSSRYLVKRTGEKVFLECVQDMDHENMFWYRQDPGLGLRLIYFSYDVKMKEKGDIPEGYSVSREKKERFSLILESASTNQTSMYLCASTPGTEQETQYFGPGTRLLVL.

The CDR3 sequence is CASSVAAREDTEAFF. CDR3 bases: TGTGCCAGCAGCGTAGCGGCGAGGGAGGACACTGAAGCTTTCTTT. This sequence joins TRBV9 and TRBJ1-1; no clear D gene. This CDR3 is built from 15 residues. The germline CDR1 and CDR2 sequences are SGDLS and YYNGEE. The V end was cut by 0 bases, the J end by 3 bases, with 12 bases between.

The CDR3, as DNA: TGTGCCAGCAGCGGACTAGCGGACCAGGCCTACGAGCAGTACTTC. This codes for CASSGLADQAYEQYF. The chain links TRBV7-2 to TRBJ2-7; TRBD2 matches 10 bases. Germline V lookup: CDR1 SGHTA, CDR2 FQGNSA. Unmatched junction bases numbered 6, after V lost 5 bases and J lost 2 bases. The CDR3 contains 15 residues.

CDR3 residues: CAIKGTESSYEQYF. CDR3 coding DNA: TGTGCCATCAAGGGGACAGAAAGCTCCTACGAGCAGTACTTC. The chain couples TRBV10-3 to TRBJ2-7, with TRBD1 matching over 7 bases. The CDR3 contains 14 residues. Per the germline V gene, CDR1 is ENHRY and CDR2 is SYGVKD. V shed 7 bases, J shed 0 bases, and the junction held 6 bases outside the gene matches.

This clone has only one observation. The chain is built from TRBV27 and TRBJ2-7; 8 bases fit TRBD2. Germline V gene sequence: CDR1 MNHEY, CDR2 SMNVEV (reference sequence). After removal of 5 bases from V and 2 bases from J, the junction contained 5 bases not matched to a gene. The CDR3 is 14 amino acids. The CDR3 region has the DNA TGTGCCAGCAGTAGACCGGGACTAGCCTACGAGCAGTACTTC. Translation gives CASSRPGLAYEQYF.